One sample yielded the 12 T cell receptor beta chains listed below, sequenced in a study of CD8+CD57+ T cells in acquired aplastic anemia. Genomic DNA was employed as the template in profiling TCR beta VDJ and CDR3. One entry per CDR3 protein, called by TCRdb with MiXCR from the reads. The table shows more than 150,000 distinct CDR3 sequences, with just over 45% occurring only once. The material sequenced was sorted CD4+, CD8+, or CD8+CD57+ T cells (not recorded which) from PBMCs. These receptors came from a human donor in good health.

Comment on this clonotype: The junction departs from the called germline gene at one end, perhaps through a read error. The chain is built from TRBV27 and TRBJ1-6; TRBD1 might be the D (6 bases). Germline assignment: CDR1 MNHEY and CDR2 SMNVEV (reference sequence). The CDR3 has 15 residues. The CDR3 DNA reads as TGTGCCAGCAGCTTATCGGGGGGGCCTGGATCACCCCTCCACTTT. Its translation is CASSLSGGPGSPLHF.

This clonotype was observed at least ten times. This chain's CDR3 is CASSLRGTGYNEQFF. The CDR3 bases are TGTGCCAGCAGCTTGAGAGGGACAGGATACAATGAGCAGTTCTTC. The genes are TRBV7-8 and TRBJ2-1, with 8 bases lining up with TRBD1. This CDR3 contains 15 residues. Germline trimming cut 3 bases from V and 4 bases from J; bases unmatched to any gene: 5. Germline V gene sequence: CDR1 SGHVS, CDR2 FQNEAQ.

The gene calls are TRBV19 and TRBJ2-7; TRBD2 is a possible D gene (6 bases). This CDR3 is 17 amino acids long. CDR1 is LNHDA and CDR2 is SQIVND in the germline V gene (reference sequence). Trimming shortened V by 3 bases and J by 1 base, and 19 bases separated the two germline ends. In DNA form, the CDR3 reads TGTGCCAGTAGTATCACCAGAGGGACTTCGCCTTCCTACGAGCAGTACTTC. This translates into CASSITRGTSPSYEQYF.

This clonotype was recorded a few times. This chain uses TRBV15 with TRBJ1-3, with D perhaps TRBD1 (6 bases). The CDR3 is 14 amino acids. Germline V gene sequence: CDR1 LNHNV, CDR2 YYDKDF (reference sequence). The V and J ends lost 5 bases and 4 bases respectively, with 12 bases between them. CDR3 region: CATSRPGEGNTIYF. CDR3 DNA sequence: TGTGCCACCAGCCGCCCAGGGGAGGGAAACACCATATATTTT.

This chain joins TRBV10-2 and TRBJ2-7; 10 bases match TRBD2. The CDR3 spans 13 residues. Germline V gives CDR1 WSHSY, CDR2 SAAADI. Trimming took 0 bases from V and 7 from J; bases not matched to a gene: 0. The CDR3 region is CASSESSGREQYF. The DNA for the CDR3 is TGCGCCAGCAGTGAGTCTAGCGGGAGGGAGCAGTACTTC.

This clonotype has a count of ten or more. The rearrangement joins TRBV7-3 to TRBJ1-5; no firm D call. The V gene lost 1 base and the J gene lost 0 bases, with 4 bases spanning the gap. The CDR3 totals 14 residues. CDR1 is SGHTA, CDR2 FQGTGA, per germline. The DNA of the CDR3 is TGTGCCAGCAGCTTAAGCTATAGCAATCAGCCCCAGCATTTT. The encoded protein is CASSLSYSNQPQHF.

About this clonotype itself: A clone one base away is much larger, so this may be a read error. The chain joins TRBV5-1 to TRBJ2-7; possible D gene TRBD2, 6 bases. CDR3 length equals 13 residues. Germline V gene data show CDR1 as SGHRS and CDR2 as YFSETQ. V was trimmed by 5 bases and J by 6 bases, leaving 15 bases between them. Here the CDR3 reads CASSSVTRFEQYF. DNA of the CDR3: TGCGCCAGCAGTTCGGTGACTAGATTCGAGCAGTACTTC.

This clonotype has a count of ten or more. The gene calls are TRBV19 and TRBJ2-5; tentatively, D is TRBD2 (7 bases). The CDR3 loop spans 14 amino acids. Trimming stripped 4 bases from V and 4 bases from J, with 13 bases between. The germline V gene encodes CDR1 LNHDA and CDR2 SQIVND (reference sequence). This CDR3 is CASSTPRGGETQYF. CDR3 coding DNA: TGTGCCAGTAGTACCCCAAGGGGGGGAGAGACCCAGTACTTC. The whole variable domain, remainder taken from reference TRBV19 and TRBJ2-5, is DGGITQSPKYLFRKEGQNVTLSCEQNLNHDAMYWYRQDPGQGLRLIYYSQIVNDFQKGDIAEGYSVSREKKESFPLTVTSAQKNPTAFYLCASSTPRGGETQYFGPGTRLLVL.

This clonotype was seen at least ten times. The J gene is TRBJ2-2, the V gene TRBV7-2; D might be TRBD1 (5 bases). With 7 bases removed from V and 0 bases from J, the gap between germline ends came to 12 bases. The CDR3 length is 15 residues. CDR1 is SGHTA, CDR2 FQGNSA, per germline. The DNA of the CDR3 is TGTGCCAGCACCATGACAGCCACGAACACCGGGGAGCTGTTTTTT. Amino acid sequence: CASTMTATNTGELFF. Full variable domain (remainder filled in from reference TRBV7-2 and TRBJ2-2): GAGVSQSPSNKVTEKGKDVELRCDPISGHTALYWYRQSLGQGLEFLIYFQGNSAPDKSGLPSDRFSAERTGGSVSTLTIQRTQQEDSAVYLCASTMTATNTGELFFGEGSRLTVL.

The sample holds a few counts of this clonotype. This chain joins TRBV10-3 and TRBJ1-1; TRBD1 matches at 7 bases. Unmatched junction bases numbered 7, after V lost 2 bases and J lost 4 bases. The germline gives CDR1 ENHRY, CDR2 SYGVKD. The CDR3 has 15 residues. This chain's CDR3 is CAISERSTGSTEAFF. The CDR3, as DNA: TGTGCCATCAGTGAGAGGTCGACAGGGAGCACTGAAGCTTTCTTT.

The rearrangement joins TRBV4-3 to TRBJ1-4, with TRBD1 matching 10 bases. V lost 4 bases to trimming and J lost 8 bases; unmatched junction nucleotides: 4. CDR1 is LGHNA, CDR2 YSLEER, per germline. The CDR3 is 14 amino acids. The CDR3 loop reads CASSRQGAGEKLFF. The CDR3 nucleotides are TGCGCCAGCAGCCGACAGGGGGCTGGAGAAAAACTGTTTTTT.

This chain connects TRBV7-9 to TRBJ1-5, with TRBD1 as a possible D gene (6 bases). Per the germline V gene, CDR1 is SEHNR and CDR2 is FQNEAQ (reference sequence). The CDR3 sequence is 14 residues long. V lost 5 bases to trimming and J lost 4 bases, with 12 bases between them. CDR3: CASSQVRGNQPQHF. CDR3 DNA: TGTGCCAGCAGCCAGGTCAGGGGAAATCAGCCCCAGCATTTT.